This T cell receptor (beta chain) derives from a study of T cell responses to AZD1222 COVID-19 vaccine. Study findings and constraints: Repertoire samples came only from after the peak T cell response. Targets within unmutated variant regions were reportedly found for nearly half of spike-specific TCRs. Spike-specific TCR depth and breadth grew after two AZD1222 doses. Clonal diversity was possibly underestimated, and the donors were mostly white British, with more females.

The V segment lost 5 bases and the J segment 0 bases; nucleotides outside the gene matches: 3. Germline lookup yields CDR1 MNHNY and CDR2 SVGAGI (reference sequence). This CDR3 is built from 15 residues. With respect to this clone: Its antigen is still unknown.

Sequencing used immunoSEQ multiplex PCR; TCRdb keeps in-frame clones, though not all of them. The top ten clones hold around 1.3% of a sample with roughly 150,000 clones, about nine tenths of them seen once. The TCR originated in an adult in good health. This chain uses TRBV6-6 with TRBJ1-5; 8 bases line up with TRBD1. The specimen comprised peripheral blood, sampled on day 0 of AZD1222 vaccination. The CDR3 sequence: CASSRDRPSNQPQHF. CDR3 coding DNA: TGTGCCAGCAGTAGGGACAGGCCTAGCAATCAGCCCCAGCATTTT.